This T cell receptor (beta chain) was identified in a study of T cell changes during pregnancy in multiple sclerosis. Clones were read by immunoSEQ multiplex PCR, and TCRdb kept only the in-frame ones, dropping some. In the table there are about 59,000 clones, approximately 94% of which are singletons. This clone has just one count. This clonotype was sampled from a female donor with multiple sclerosis, enrolled in a pregnancy study. The material sequenced was CD8+ T cells from peripheral blood mononuclear cells, taken after pregnancy.

CDR3 sequence: CASSVGQNYGYTF. The CDR3 coding sequence is TGTGCCAGCAGCGTGGGACAGAACTATGGCTACACCTTC. This chain joins TRBV27 and TRBJ1-2, with 7 bases identical to TRBD1. Germline CDR1 and CDR2: MNHEY and SMNVEV (reference sequence). The trim removed 6 bases at V and 2 bases at J, leaving 3 bases unmatched. CDR3 length: 13 residues.